The present entry profiles one T cell receptor (beta chain) with its context. Assay: immunoSEQ multiplex PCR; the TCRdb copy retains only in-frame clones and omits some. This table holds hundreds of thousands of clones, approximately 90% found once. Enrollees, about 18 to 89 years old, lived in 24 US areas. These data belong to a study of blood T cell repertoires in COVID-19. Germline V lookup: CDR1 ENHRY, CDR2 SYGVKD. The CDR3 contains 15 residues. V trimming: 0 bases; J trimming: 0 bases; junction bases outside the gene matches: 0. This TCR was sampled from a woman aged 18-30 years who had recovered from COVID-19. Sequences were obtained from PBMCs or T cells enriched from blood (not recorded which). This rearrangement joins TRBV10-3 to TRBJ2-3; 7 positions match TRBD1. The CDR3: CAISESTGSTDTQYF. For the CDR3, the DNA is TGTGCCATCAGTGAGTCGACAGGGAGCACAGATACGCAGTATTTT.